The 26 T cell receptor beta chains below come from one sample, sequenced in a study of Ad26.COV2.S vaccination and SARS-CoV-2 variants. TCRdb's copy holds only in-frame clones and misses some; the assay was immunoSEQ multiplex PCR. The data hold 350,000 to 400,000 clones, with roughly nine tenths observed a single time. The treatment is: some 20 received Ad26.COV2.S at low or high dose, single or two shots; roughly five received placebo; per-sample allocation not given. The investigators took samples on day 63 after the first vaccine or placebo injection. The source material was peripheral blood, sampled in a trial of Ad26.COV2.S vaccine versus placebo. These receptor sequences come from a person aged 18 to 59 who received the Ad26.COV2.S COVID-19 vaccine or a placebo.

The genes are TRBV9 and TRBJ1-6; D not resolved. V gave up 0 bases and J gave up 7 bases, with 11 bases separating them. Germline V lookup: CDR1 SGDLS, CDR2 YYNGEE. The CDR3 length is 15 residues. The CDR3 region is CASSVGPGENSPLHF. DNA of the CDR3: TGTGCCAGCAGCGTAGGCCCTGGGGAGAATTCACCCCTCCACTTT.

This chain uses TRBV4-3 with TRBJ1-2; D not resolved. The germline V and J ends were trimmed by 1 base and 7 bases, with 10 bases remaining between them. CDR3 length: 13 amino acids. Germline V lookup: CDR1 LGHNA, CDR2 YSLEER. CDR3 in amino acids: CASSQGPGTGYTF. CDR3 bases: TGCGCCAGCAGCCAAGGTCCAGGTACTGGCTACACCTTC.

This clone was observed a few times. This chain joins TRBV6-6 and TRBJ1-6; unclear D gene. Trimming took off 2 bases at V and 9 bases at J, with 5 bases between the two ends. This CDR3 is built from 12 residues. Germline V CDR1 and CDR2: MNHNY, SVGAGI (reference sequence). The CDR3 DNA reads TGTGCCAGCAGTTACCTGGGTTCACCCCTCCACTTT. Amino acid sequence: CASSYLGSPLHF.

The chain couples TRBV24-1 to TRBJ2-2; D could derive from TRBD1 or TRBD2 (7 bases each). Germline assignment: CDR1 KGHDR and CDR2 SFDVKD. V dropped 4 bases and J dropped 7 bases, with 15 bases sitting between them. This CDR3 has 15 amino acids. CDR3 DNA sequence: TGTGCCACCAGTGACCCGGGACAGCGGGGCGGGGAGCTGTTTTTT. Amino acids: CATSDPGQRGGELFF.

CDR3 sequence (DNA): TGTGCCAGCAGTTACGTAGGGGGCGAAGAGACCCAGTACTTC. This sequence encodes CASSYVGGEETQYF. The gene calls are TRBV6-6 and TRBJ2-5, with 7 bases matching TRBD1. The V gene's germline CDR1 is MNHNY and CDR2 SVGAGI (reference sequence). This CDR3 is built from 14 residues. V lost 2 bases, J lost 3 bases, and 3 bases stayed unmatched.

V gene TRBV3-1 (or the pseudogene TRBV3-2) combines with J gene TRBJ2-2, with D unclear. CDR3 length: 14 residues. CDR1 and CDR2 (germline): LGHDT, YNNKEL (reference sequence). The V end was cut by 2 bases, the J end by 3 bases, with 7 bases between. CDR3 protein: CASSQQMDTGELFF. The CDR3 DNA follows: TGTGCCAGCAGCCAACAAATGGACACCGGGGAGCTGTTTTTT.

The CDR3 sequence: CASSFNLGMNTEAFF. CDR3 nucleotide sequence: TGTGCCAGCAGCTTTAACTTGGGAATGAACACTGAAGCTTTCTTT. The chain is built from TRBV5-6 and TRBJ1-1; no clear D gene. The CDR3 has 15 residues. CDR1 SGHDT and CDR2 YYEEEE come from the germline V gene. The V end was cut by 2 bases, the J end by 0 bases, with 11 bases between.

The CDR3 loop is CASSGGQPYNSPLHF. The CDR3 DNA sequence: TGTGCCAGCAGTGGCGGACAGCCCTATAATTCACCCCTCCACTTT. The chain employs TRBV28 and TRBJ1-6, with TRBD1 as a possible D gene (6 bases). Germline CDR1 is MDHEN and CDR2 is SYDVKM. V was clipped by 5 bases and J by 2 bases, with 10 bases between them. The CDR3 is 15 residues long.

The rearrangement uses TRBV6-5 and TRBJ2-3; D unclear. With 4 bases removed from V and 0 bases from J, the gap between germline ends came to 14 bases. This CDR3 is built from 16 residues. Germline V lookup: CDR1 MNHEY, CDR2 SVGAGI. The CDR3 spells CASSLRGIYSTDTQYF. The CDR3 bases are TGTGCCAGCAGTTTGAGAGGTATCTATAGCACAGATACGCAGTATTTT.

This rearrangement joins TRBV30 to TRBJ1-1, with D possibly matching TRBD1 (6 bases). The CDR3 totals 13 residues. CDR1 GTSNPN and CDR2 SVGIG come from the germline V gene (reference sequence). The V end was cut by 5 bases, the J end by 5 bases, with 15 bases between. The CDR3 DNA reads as TGTGCCTGGGACCACAGGGAATTTACTGAAGCTTTCTTT. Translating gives CAWDHREFTEAFF.

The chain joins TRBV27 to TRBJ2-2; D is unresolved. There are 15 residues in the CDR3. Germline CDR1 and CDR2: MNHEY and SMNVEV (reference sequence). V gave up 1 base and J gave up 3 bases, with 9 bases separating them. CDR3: CASSLFGRHTGELFF. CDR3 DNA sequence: TGTGCCAGCAGTTTATTTGGCAGACACACCGGGGAGCTGTTTTTT.

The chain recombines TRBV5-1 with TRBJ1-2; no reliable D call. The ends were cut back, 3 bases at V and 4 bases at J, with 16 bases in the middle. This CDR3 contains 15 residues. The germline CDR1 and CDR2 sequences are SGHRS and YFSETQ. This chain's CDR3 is CASSSPGRTPYGYTF. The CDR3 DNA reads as TGCGCCAGCAGCTCTCCGGGCCGAACCCCCTATGGCTACACCTTC.

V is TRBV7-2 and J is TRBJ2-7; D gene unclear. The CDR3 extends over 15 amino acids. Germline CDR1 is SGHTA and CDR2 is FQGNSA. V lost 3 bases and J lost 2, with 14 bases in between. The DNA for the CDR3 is TGTGCCAGCAGCTTCGAAGACACTTTACCCTACGAGCAGTACTTC. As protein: CASSFEDTLPYEQYF.

The CDR3 DNA sequence: TGCAGCGTTGCAAGAGGGACAGGGGCGACCGGGGAGCTGTTTTTT. Its protein is CSVARGTGATGELFF. The V and J genes are TRBV29-1 and TRBJ2-2, with 10 bases fitting TRBD1. With 4 bases clipped from V and 5 bases from J, the junction kept 7 bases outside the gene matches. Germline CDR1 SQVTM, CDR2 ANQGSEA. CDR3 length: 15 residues.

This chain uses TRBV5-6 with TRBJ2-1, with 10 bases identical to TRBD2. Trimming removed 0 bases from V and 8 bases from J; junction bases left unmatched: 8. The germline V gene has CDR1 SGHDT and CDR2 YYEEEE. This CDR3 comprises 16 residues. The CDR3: CASSLVAGGREDEQFF. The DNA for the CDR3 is TGTGCCAGCAGCTTGGTAGCGGGGGGCCGTGAGGATGAGCAGTTCTTC.

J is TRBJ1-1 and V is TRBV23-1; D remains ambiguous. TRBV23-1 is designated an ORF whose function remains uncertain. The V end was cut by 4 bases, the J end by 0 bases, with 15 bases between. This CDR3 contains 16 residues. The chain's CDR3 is CASSLLRARLNTEAFF. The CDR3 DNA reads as TGCGCCAGCAGTCTCCTCCGGGCCAGGTTGAACACTGAAGCTTTCTTT.

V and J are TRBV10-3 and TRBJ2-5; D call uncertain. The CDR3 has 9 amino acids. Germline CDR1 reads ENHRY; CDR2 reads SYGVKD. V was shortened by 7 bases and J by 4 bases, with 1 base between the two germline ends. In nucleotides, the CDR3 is TGTGCCATCACAGAGACCCAGTACTTC. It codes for CAITETQYF.

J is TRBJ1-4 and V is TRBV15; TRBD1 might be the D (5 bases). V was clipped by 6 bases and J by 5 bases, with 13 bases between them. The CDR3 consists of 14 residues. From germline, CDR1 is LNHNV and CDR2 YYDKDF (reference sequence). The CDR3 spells CATRPGGKNEKLFF. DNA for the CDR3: TGTGCCACCAGACCTGGGGGGAAAAATGAAAAACTGTTTTTT.

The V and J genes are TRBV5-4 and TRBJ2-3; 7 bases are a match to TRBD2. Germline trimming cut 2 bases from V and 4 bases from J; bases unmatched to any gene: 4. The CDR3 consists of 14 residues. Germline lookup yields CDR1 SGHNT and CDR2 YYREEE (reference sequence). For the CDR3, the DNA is TGTGCCAGCAGCTTCTCTAGCGGCTCAGATACGCAGTATTTT. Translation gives CASSFSSGSDTQYF. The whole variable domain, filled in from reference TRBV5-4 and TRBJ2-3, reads ETGVTQSPTHLIKTRGQQVTLRCSSQSGHNTVSWYQQALGQGPQFIFQYYREEENGRGNFPPRFSGLQFPNYSSELNVNALELDDSALYLCASSFSSGSDTQYFGPGTRLTVL.

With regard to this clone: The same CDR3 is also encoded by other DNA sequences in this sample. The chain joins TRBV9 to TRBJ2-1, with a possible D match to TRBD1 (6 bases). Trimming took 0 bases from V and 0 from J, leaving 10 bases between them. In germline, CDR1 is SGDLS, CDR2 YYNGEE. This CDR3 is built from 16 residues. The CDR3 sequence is CASSVGGGLSYNEQFF. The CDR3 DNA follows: TGTGCCAGCAGCGTAGGAGGGGGTCTCTCCTACAATGAGCAGTTCTTC.

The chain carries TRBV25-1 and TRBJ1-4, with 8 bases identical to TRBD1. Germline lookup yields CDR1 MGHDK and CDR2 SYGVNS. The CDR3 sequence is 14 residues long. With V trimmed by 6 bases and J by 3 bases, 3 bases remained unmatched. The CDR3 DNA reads TGTGCCAGCAGGCCGGGACAGGCTAATGAAAAACTGTTTTTT. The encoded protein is CASRPGQANEKLFF.

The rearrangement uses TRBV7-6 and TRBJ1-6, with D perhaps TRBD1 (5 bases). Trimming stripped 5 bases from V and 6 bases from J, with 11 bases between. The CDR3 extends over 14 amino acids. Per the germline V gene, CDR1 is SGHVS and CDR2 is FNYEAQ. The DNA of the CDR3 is TGTGCCAGCAGCGCCAGGGAAAGTAATTCACCCCTCCACTTT. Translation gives CASSARESNSPLHF.

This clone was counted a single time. As DNA, the CDR3 is TGTGCCAGCAGACGATCCGGTGGGTGGTTGGAAAACACTGAAGCTTTCTTT. Protein sequence: CASRRSGGWLENTEAFF. The V gene is TRBV27, the J gene TRBJ1-1; the D is unclear. V shed 6 bases and J shed 2 bases, with 22 bases lying between them. Looked up from germline, CDR1 is MNHEY and CDR2 is SMNVEV (reference sequence). This CDR3 region has 17 residues.

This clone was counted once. CDR3 in amino acids: CASTASGVTQYF. Here the CDR3 DNA reads TGTGCCAGCACAGCAAGCGGGGTAACGCAGTATTTT. The chain links TRBV6-6 to TRBJ2-3, with TRBD2 identical over 7 bases. This CDR3 comprises 12 residues. Germline assignment: CDR1 MNHNY and CDR2 SVGAGI (reference sequence). V shed 7 bases, J shed 9 bases, and the junction held 7 bases outside the gene matches.

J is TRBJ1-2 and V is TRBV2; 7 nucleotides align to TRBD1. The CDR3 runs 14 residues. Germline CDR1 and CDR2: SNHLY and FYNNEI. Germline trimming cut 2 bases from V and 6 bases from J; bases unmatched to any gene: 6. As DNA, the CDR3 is TGTGCCAGCAGTGAAAGACAGGGAGATAATGGCTACACCTTC. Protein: CASSERQGDNGYTF.

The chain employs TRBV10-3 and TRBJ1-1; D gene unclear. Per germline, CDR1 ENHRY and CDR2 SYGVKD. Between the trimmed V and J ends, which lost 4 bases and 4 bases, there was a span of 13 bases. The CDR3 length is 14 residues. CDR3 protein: CAISVEGGLTEAFF. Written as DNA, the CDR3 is TGTGCCATCAGTGTGGAGGGAGGACTCACTGAAGCTTTCTTT.